This T cell receptor beta chain was sequenced for a study of blood T cell repertoires in COVID-19. In the study overall: T cells, B-cell-depleted T cells, or PBMCs supplied cDNA or gDNA.

This CDR3 spans 14 amino acids. The V segment lost 4 bases and the J segment 8 bases; nucleotides outside the gene matches: 4. CDR1 SGHTA and CDR2 FQGNSA come from the germline V gene. In the original processing: Cell counts per sample came from amplifying reference gene primers. Profiling relied on immunoSEQ multiplex PCR, and the TCRdb table lists in-frame clones only, not all of them. V, J and clone size derive from that table, while D and trimming were established from the DNA sequence. The top ten hold more than 5% of the sample, which has 95,000 to 150,000 clones, around 74% seen once. The chain recombines TRBV7-2 with TRBJ1-6, with 8 bases that match TRBD1. The sequence came from a man aged 60 to 69 with acute or convalescent COVID-19. Material for sequencing was peripheral blood. The CDR3 protein is CASSYGQGDSPLHF. The CDR3 bases are TGTGCCAGCAGCTACGGACAGGGTGATTCACCCCTCCACTTT.